These T cell receptor beta chains were read from a single sample in a study of CD8 T cells in ankylosing spondylitis. MiXCR was run by TCRdb on the 5' RACE reads, yielding one entry per CDR3 protein. The table shows around 320,000 distinct CDR3 sequences, with 20% to 25% occurring only once. The sample taken for sequencing was blood, either unsorted or a sorted T cell fraction (not recorded which). These receptors were collected from a female donor with ankylosing spondylitis or in good health (not recorded which). The CDR3 runs from the conserved cysteine through the conserved F or W. The D gene is left open where the match is weak. Some rows have no size entry. The others give once, few or many, or a class for an expanded clone.

v_call	d_call	clone_size	j_call	cdr3_nt	cdr3_aa
TRBV29-1	TRBD2	few	TRBJ2-2	TGCAGCGTTGATGCGGCGGGAGGGCCAGGCGGGGAGCTGTTTTTT	CSVDAAGGPGGELFF
TRBV2	NA	few	TRBJ2-1	TGTGCCAGCAGTGAAACAAGATCGAGCTCCTACAATGAGCAGTTCTTC	CASSETRSSSYNEQFF
TRBV20-1	TRBD2	few	TRBJ2-2	TGCAGTGCAAAAACTAGCGCTTCGAACACCGGGGAGCTGTTTTTT	CSAKTSASNTGELFF
TRBV5-1	NA	NA	TRBJ2-7	TGCGCCAGCAGCGGAGATCTCTACGAGCAGTACTTC	CASSGDLYEQYF
TRBV5-5	TRBD1	NA	TRBJ2-7	TGTGCCAGCAGCTTGAGGGACAGGGGGAGTGAGCAGTACTTC	CASSLRDRGSEQYF
TRBV9	TRBD2	few	TRBJ2-7	TGTGCCAGCAGCGTAGGAGCGGGAGGGACGGAGGAGCAGTACTTC	CASSVGAGGTEEQYF
TRBV15	NA	many	TRBJ2-7	TGTGCCACCGCGTCAATGGTTAATCAGGGACGCCATCGGGAGCAGTACTTC	CATASMVNQGRHREQYF
TRBV27	TRBD2	NA	TRBJ2-1	TGTGCCAGCAGGGGTTGGGGGGAGGGCGCCTACAATGAGCAGTTCTTC	CASRGWGEGAYNEQFF
TRBV12-3/TRBV12-4	NA	many	TRBJ2-7	TGTGCCAGCAGTAGGCAGGGGGGACCCTACGAGCAGTACTTC	CASSRQGGPYEQYF
TRBV5-1	TRBD1	many	TRBJ2-7	TGCGCCAGCTCGGGACAGGGGACAGGCGAGCAGTACTTC	CASSGQGTGEQYF
TRBV11-3	TRBD2	NA	TRBJ2-3	TGTGCCAGCAGCGTAGGGTCCGGACGACTAGCGGGAGGGCGATCCCTCGCAGATACGCAGTATTTT	CASSVGSGRLAGGRSLADTQYF
TRBV5-1	TRBD1	NA	TRBJ2-1	TGCGCCAGCCACCGGGACAGGGCAAATGAGCAGTTCTTC	CASHRDRANEQFF
TRBV20-1	NA	NA	TRBJ1-2	TGCAGTGCTAGAGATATGGGCACCTATGGCTACACCTTC	CSARDMGTYGYTF
TRBV12-3/TRBV12-4	TRBD1	few	TRBJ2-3	TGTGCCAGCAGTTCAACCGGGACAGGGGCAGGAGATACGCAGTATTTT	CASSSTGTGAGDTQYF
TRBV18	TRBD1	NA	TRBJ1-2	TGTGCCAGCTCACCACTTCGGGACAGGGGCAGGACTAACTATGGCTACACCTTC	CASSPLRDRGRTNYGYTF
TRBV30	NA	few	TRBJ2-5	TGTGCCTGGAGTGTACTAAGAGAGACCCAGTACTTC	CAWSVLRETQYF
TRBV5-1	TRBD2	few	TRBJ2-5	TGCGCCAGCGGCGGGGGAAGCGAGGAGACCCAGTACTTC	CASGGGSEETQYF
TRBV4-1	NA	NA	TRBJ2-3	TGCGCCAGCAGCCACCCTCCCCCCGACTCCCTCTTCACAGATACGCAGTATTTT	CASSHPPPDSLFTDTQYF
TRBV20-1	NA	many	TRBJ2-1	TGCAGTGCTAGAGATCGGAGGAGGAATGAGCAGTTCTTC	CSARDRRRNEQFF
TRBV20-1	TRBD2	NA	TRBJ2-3	TGCAGTGCCTTGACTAGCGGGAGTATAGATACGCAGTATTTT	CSALTSGSIDTQYF
TRBV7-9	TRBD2	NA	TRBJ2-1	TGTGCCAGCAGCTCCCCCGGGACTAGCGGGAAGGGTGAGCAGTTCTTC	CASSSPGTSGKGEQFF
TRBV5-5	TRBD2	NA	TRBJ2-4	TGTGCCAGCAGCTTGGAGGGACGGGGGGAGGTGGACATTCAGTACTTC	CASSLEGRGEVDIQYF
TRBV29-1	NA	many	TRBJ2-4	TGCAGCGTTTCCGACAGGACTCTAGCCAAAAACATTCAGTACTTC	CSVSDRTLAKNIQYF
TRBV28	NA	NA	TRBJ2-1	TGTGCCAGCAGACCGCTAGTCTCATCCTACAATGAGCAGTTCTTC	CASRPLVSSYNEQFF
TRBV12-3/TRBV12-4	NA	many	TRBJ1-2	TGTGCCAGCAGTTTTGTGGCGGCCGGAGGCTACACCTTC	CASSFVAAGGYTF
TRBV11-2	TRBD1	NA	TRBJ2-7	TGTGCCAGCAGCTTGGGACAGAGCACCTACGAGCAGTACTTC	CASSLGQSTYEQYF
TRBV4-3	NA	NA	TRBJ1-1	TGCGCCAGCAGCCAACGGGGACCCTACACTGAAGCTTTCTTT	CASSQRGPYTEAFF
TRBV7-3	NA	many	TRBJ2-5	TGTGCCAGCAGCCGTGGACAGTCGAGAGGGGAGACCCAGTACTTC	CASSRGQSRGETQYF
TRBV7-2	TRBD2	NA	TRBJ2-1	TGTGCCAGCAGCCGCGTAGCGGGAGGAGGGCGTGAGCAGTTCTTC	CASSRVAGGGREQFF
TRBV6-2/TRBV6-3	NA	NA	TRBJ2-5	TGTGCCAGCAGTACAATACCGGAGACCCAGTACTTC	CASSTIPETQYF
TRBV7-7	NA	NA	TRBJ2-1	TGTGCTAGCAGCTTAGCGGCTACAACCGACAATGAGCAGTTCTTC	CASSLAATTDNEQFF
TRBV12-3/TRBV12-4	TRBD2	many	TRBJ2-1	TGTGCCAGCAGTTTCGGGATGGCGGGGGGTGAGCAGTTCTTC	CASSFGMAGGEQFF
TRBV7-2	TRBD1	NA	TRBJ2-1	TGTGCCAGCAGCCCCCACCGGGACAGGGGAAATGAGCAGTTCTTC	CASSPHRDRGNEQFF
TRBV7-2	NA	NA	TRBJ2-7	TGTGCCAGCAGCCGAGGGACTCGCCTCTACGAGCAGTACTTC	CASSRGTRLYEQYF
TRBV5-1	TRBD1	NA	TRBJ2-1	TGCGCCAGCAGCTATGGGACAGGGGTATCCTACAATGAGCAGTTCTTC	CASSYGTGVSYNEQFF
TRBV10-3	NA	NA	TRBJ2-1	TGTGCCATCAGTGTCGGGAGTGTTACCTACAATGAGCAGTTCTTC	CAISVGSVTYNEQFF
TRBV7-6	TRBD1	few	TRBJ2-5	TGTGCCAGCAGCAAAACGACAGGGTTTGGAGAGACCCAGTACTTC	CASSKTTGFGETQYF
TRBV9	NA	few	TRBJ2-1	TGTGCCAGCAGCCAAGCCCTAGGAGGTGAGCAGTTCTTC	CASSQALGGEQFF
TRBV4-3	NA	NA	TRBJ2-7	TGCGCCAGCAGCCAAACAGTGGCCTACGAGCAGTACTTC	CASSQTVAYEQYF
TRBV4-1	TRBD1	many	TRBJ1-1	TGCGCCAGCAGCCAAGAAGGCCAGGGGGCCATTTACACTGAAGCTTTCTTT	CASSQEGQGAIYTEAFF
TRBV11-2	NA	NA	TRBJ2-7	TGTGCCAGCAGCCGCTCGGGCGTACCGGTCGAGCAGTACTTC	CASSRSGVPVEQYF
TRBV12-3/TRBV12-4	NA	NA	TRBJ2-1	TGTGCCAGCAGCCCCCGGGCCGCCCCGTACTCCGAGCAGTTCTTC	CASSPRAAPYSEQFF
TRBV6-5	TRBD2	once	TRBJ2-3	TGTGCCAGCAGTTACTATCGTGGACTAGCGGGAGAATTGGGTACGCAGTATTTT	CASSYYRGLAGELGTQYF
TRBV20-1	NA	NA	TRBJ2-3	TGCAGTGCTAGAGTTTTTCAGGGATGGTCAGATACGCAGTATTTT	CSARVFQGWSDTQYF
TRBV30	NA	NA	TRBJ2-3	TGTGCCTGGAGTAAGGGCCGTAGCACAGATACGCAGTATTTT	CAWSKGRSTDTQYF
TRBV7-2	NA	NA	TRBJ2-5	TGTGCCAGCAGCCTGATGGGACCATCCCAAGAGACCCAGTACTTC	CASSLMGPSQETQYF
TRBV29-1	NA	NA	TRBJ2-7	TGCAGCGTTTGGGGGGACAGCGCGTCCTCCTACGAGCAGTACTTC	CSVWGDSASSYEQYF